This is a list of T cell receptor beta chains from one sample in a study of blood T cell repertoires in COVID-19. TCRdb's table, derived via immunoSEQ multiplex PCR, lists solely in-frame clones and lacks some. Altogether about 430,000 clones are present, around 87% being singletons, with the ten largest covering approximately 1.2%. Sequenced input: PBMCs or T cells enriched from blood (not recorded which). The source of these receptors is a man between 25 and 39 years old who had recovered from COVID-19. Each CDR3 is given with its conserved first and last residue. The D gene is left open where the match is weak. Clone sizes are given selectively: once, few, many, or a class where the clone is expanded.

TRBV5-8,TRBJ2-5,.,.,TGTGCCAGCAGCTCCGGGACAACCTGGGAGACCCAGTACTTC,CASSSGTTWETQYF
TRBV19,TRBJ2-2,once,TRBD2,TGTGCCAGTAGTATAAAGGCGGGAGGCGCCGGGGAGCTGTTTTTT,CASSIKAGGAGELFF
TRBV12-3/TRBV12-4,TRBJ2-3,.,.,TGTGCCAGCAGTTTTGACACTTCAGATACGCAGTATTTT,CASSFDTSDTQYF
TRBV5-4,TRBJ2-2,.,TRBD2,TGTGCCAGCAGCTTTCTAGCGGGAGCATTCGGGGAGCTGTTTTTT,CASSFLAGAFGELFF
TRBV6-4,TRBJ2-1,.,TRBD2,TGTGCCAGCAGTTACCTAGCGGGGGCCTACAATGAGCAGTTCTTC,CASSYLAGAYNEQFF
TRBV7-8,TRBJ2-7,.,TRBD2,TGTGCCAGCAGCTTAATGGCTAGCGGGAGGGCTTACGAGCAGTACTTC,CASSLMASGRAYEQYF
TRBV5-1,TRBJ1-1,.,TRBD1,TGCGCCAGCAGCAGGGACAGGGCGTTCGCTGAAGCTTTCTTT,CASSRDRAFAEAFF
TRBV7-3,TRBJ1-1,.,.,TGTGCCAGCAGCGGTGGGGGAGGGGTGATCACTGAAGCTTTCTTT,CASSGGGGVITEAFF
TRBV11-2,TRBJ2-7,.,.,TGTGCCAGCAGCCCTTCCTCTTCCTACGAGCAGTACTTC,CASSPSSSYEQYF
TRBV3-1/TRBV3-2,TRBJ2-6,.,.,TGTGCCAGCAGCCAAGTTTTCAACTCTGGGGCCAACGTCCTGACTTTC,CASSQVFNSGANVLTF
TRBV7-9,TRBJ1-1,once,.,TGTGCCAGCAGCCCCCCCAGACAGATCGTGAACACTGAAGCTTTCTTT,CASSPPRQIVNTEAFF
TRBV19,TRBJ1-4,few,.,TGTGCCAGTAGTAGTATTGGGGCGGCGAGTGAAAAACTGTTTTTT,CASSSIGAASEKLFF
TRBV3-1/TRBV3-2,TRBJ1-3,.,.,TGTGCCAGCAGCCAACCTACAGGGCTAAGTACTGGAAACACCATATATTTT,CASSQPTGLSTGNTIYF
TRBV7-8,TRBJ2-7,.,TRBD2,TGTGCCAGCAGCTCCGGACTAGCGGAGTACGAGCAGTACTTC,CASSSGLAEYEQYF
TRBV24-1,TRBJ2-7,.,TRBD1,TGTGCCACCAGTGACGGACAGGGTTCGGAGCAGTACTTC,CATSDGQGSEQYF
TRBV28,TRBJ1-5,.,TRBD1,TGTGCCAGCAGATTTGTACAGGGGCGGGGCAACAGCAATCAGCCCCAGCATTTT,CASRFVQGRGNSNQPQHF
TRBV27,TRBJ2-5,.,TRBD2,TGTGCCAGCAGTCCGACACCACTAGCGGGCCAAGAGACCCAGTACTTC,CASSPTPLAGQETQYF
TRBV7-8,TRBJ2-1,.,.,TGTGCCAGCAGCGACCCCCGGGGTAGCGTTCGCTCCTACAATGAGCAGTTCTTC,CASSDPRGSVRSYNEQFF
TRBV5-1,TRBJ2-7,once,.,TGCGCCAGCAGCATAAAGACGACACCTTCCTACGAGCAGTACTTC,CASSIKTTPSYEQYF
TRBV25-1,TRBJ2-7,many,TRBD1,TGTGCCAGCAGAAGTCTCGGGACAGTCGCCTACGAGCAGTACTTC,CASRSLGTVAYEQYF
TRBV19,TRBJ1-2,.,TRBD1,TGTGCCAGTAACTTCTGGGGGACAGGGTCTGGCTACACCTTC,CASNFWGTGSGYTF
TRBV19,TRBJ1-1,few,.,TGTGCCAGTAGTATGGAGGGGTTCGGGAACACTGAAGCTTTCTTT,CASSMEGFGNTEAFF
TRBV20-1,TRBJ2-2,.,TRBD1,TGCAGTGCTACAGGGGGCGGGGAGCTGTTTTTT,CSATGGGELFF
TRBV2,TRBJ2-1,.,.,TGTGCCAGCGGGGGCGTTGAGCAGTTCTTC,CASGGVEQFF
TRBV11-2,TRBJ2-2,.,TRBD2,TGTGCCAGCAGCACCGGACTAGCTCAGGCCGGGGAGCTGTTTTTT,CASSTGLAQAGELFF
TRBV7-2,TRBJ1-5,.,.,TGTGCCAGCAGCTTACAGGGAGGAGACAATCAGCCCCAGCATTTT,CASSLQGGDNQPQHF
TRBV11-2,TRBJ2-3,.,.,TGTGCCAGCAGCTCTGCGGGTCTAAGCACAGATACGCAGTATTTT,CASSSAGLSTDTQYF
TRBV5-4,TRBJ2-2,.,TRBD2,TGTGCCAGCAGCTCGGGACTAGCGGGGCCCCCGAACACCGGGGAGCTGTTTTTT,CASSSGLAGPPNTGELFF
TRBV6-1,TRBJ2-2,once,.,TGTGCCAGCAGTGAACCCTCCTTTGGAGTGGGGGAGCTGTTTTTT,CASSEPSFGVGELFF
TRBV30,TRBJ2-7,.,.,TGTGCCTGGAGTCTGGAGGGAGGTCTCTACGAGCAGTACTTC,CAWSLEGGLYEQYF
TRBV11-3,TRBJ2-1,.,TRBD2,TGTGCCAGCAGCTTATCTCCGGGACTAGCGGAAGAGCAGTTCTTC,CASSLSPGLAEEQFF
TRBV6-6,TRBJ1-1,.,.,TGTGCCAGCAGCATCCTCCCGCGGGACGGTGAAGCTTTCTTT,CASSILPRDGEAFF
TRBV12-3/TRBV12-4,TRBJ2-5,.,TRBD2,TGTGCCAGCGGGGGGGGACTACAAGAGACCCAGTACTTC,CASGGGLQETQYF
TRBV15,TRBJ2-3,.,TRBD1,TGTGCCACCAGCAGAACGGGACAGGGATATGCTACGCAGTATTTT,CATSRTGQGYATQYF
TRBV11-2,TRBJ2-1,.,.,TGTGCCAGCAGCTTAGGAGGCCACAATGAGCAGTTCTTC,CASSLGGHNEQFF
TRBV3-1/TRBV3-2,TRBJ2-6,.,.,TGTGCCAGCAGCCAACGGGGGACTGGGGCCAACGTCCTGACTTTC,CASSQRGTGANVLTF
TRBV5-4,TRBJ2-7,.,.,TGTGCCAGCAGCTTGGGACTACAAACCTACGAGCAGTACTTC,CASSLGLQTYEQYF
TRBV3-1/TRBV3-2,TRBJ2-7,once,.,TGTGCCAGCAGCCAAGGCGAGCCAATCCGAGGGTACGAGCAGTACTTC,CASSQGEPIRGYEQYF
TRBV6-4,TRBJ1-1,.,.,TGTGCCAGCAGCAAAGAGGGAAACACTGAAGCTTTCTTT,CASSKEGNTEAFF
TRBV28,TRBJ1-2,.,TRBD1,TGTGCCAGCAGGCGGACAGGGGAAGGCTACTATGGCTACACCTTC,CASRRTGEGYYGYTF
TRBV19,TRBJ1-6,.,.,TGTGCCAGTAGTATCGCCGGGGTCGATAATTCACCCCTCCACTTT,CASSIAGVDNSPLHF
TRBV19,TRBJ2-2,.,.,TGTGCCAGTAGCTGGGGACAGAACACCGGGGAGCTGTTTTTT,CASSWGQNTGELFF
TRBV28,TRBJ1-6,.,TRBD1,TGTGCCAGCAGTGTATCAGGGGGTAATAATTCACCCCTCCACTTT,CASSVSGGNNSPLHF
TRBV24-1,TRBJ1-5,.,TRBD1,TGTGCCACCAGTGATGCGGCAGGGGGCCGGCAGCCCCAGCATTTT,CATSDAAGGRQPQHF
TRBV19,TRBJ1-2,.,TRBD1,TGTGCCACCGAGACAGGGGTCGGCTACACCTTC,CATETGVGYTF
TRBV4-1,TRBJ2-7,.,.,TGCGCCAGCAGCCGCCAACAGGCCTACGAGCAGTACTTC,CASSRQQAYEQYF
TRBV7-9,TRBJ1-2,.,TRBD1,TGTGCCAGCAGCCAGGGACAGGTCGACTATGGCTACACCTTC,CASSQGQVDYGYTF
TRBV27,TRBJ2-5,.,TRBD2,TGTGCCAGCAGTTTAAGGGCAGGGACTATATATCGCCCCGGGGCGGAGACCCAGTACTTC,CASSLRAGTIYRPGAETQYF
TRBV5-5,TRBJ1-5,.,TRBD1,TGTGCCAGCAGCGGGGACAGGGACAATCAGCCCCAGCATTTT,CASSGDRDNQPQHF
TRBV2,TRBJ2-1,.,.,TGTGCCAGCAGGGCGACAGCGAATGAGCAGTTCTTC,CASRATANEQFF
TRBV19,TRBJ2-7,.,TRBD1,TGTGCCAGTAGTACGACGGGACAGGGACGGACCTACGAGCAGTACTTC,CASSTTGQGRTYEQYF
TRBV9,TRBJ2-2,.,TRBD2,TGTGCCAGCAGCGGGCCCCCTCTAGCGGGAGGGGGGACCGGGGAGCTGTTTTTT,CASSGPPLAGGGTGELFF
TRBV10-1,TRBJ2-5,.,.,TGCGCCAGCAGTTTTAATCCCCAAGAGACCCAGTACTTC,CASSFNPQETQYF